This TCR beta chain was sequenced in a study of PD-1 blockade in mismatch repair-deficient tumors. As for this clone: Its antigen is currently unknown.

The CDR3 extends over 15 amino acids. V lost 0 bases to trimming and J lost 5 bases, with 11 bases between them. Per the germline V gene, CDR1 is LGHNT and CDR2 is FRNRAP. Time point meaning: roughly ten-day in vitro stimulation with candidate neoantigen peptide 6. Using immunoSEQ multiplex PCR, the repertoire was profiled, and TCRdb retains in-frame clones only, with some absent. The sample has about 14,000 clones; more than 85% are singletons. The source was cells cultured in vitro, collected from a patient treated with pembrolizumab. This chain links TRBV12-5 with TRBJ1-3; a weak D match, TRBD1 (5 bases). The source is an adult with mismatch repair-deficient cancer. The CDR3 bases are TGTGCTAGTGGTTTGGTGGAGGGGTCTAGAAACACCATATATTTT. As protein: CASGLVEGSRNTIYF.